The clone carrying this T cell receptor (beta chain) was recorded at least ten times. TCRdb analysed the 5' RACE reads with MiXCR anew, one entry per CDR3 protein. The table lists 15,000 to 20,000 distinct CDR3 sequences, 20% to 25% of them singletons. Time point defined: sample taken at primary tumor resection. Whole RNA, which was extracted from tumor, nontumor lung tissue or frozen PBMC, was sequenced without any cell sorting. These data come from a study of spatial heterogeneity in lung cancer. The starting material was PBMCs, obtained at surgery. The receptor was derived from a female donor with early-stage non-small cell lung cancer.

The CDR3 spells CASSYWDRDTEAFF. For the CDR3, the DNA is TGTGCCAGCAGTTACTGGGACAGAGACACTGAAGCTTTCTTT. This chain uses TRBV6-5 with TRBJ1-1; 7 bases fit TRBD1. This CDR3 region has 14 residues. The ends lost 1 base at V and 3 bases at J; junction bases unmatched: 2. Germline V gives CDR1 MNHEY, CDR2 SVGAGI.